The 12 T cell receptor beta chains given below trace back to one sample, sequenced in a study of blood T cell repertoires in COVID-19. The method was immunoSEQ multiplex PCR; TCRdb's version includes in-frame clones alone and lacks a portion of them. The repertoire holds under 140,000 clones, with 60% to 80% as singletons. Sequenced: peripheral blood. These receptors were taken from an elderly woman with active or convalescent COVID-19.

In its sample, this clone ranks as medium-sized. V is TRBV4-2 and J is TRBJ2-3; D may be TRBD2 (6 bases). This CDR3 contains 15 residues. Germline V gene lookup returns CDR1 LGHNA and CDR2 YNFKEQ. Trimming left V 1 base short and J 6 bases short, with 14 bases between. The CDR3 spells CASSQGRGSGDTQYF. The DNA for the CDR3 is TGTGCCAGCAGCCAAGGTCGGGGGAGTGGGGATACGCAGTATTTT.

V usage is TRBV2 and J usage is TRBJ2-5; TRBD1 is a possible D gene (6 bases). The CDR3 contains 14 residues. CDR1 is SNHLY and CDR2 is FYNNEI in the germline V gene. V was shortened by 8 bases and J by 4 bases, with 17 bases between the two germline ends. In DNA form, the CDR3 reads TGTGCCAGCTCCCCTAACAGGGTTGGAGAGACCCAGTACTTC. It specifies CASSPNRVGETQYF.

The chain employs TRBV27 and TRBJ1-5; D is uncertain. In germline, CDR1 is MNHEY, CDR2 SMNVEV (reference sequence). Trimming cost V 3 bases and J 0 bases, with 9 bases left between them. The CDR3 covers 15 residues. This CDR3 is CASSFRRHSNQPQHF. CDR3 DNA sequence: TGTGCCAGCAGTTTCCGCAGGCATAGCAATCAGCCCCAGCATTTT.

This clone has only a few counts. The gene calls are TRBV24-1 and TRBJ2-3; TRBD2 aligns across 13 bases. The junction had 8 bases not matched to a gene; V was cut back by 2 bases and J by 1 base. The CDR3 runs to 19 residues. The germline gives CDR1 KGHDR, CDR2 SFDVKD. The CDR3 spells CATSDYMGLAGIRTDTQYF. CDR3 nucleotides: TGTGCCACCAGTGATTATATGGGACTAGCGGGGATCCGCACAGATACGCAGTATTTT.

The rearrangement uses TRBV7-6 and TRBJ2-1; 8 bases match TRBD2. V lost 2 bases to trimming and J lost 4 bases; unmatched junction nucleotides: 10. The germline gives CDR1 SGHVS, CDR2 FNYEAQ. The CDR3 runs to 17 residues. CDR3 protein: CASSLPHSGSPYNEQFF. CDR3 coding DNA: TGTGCCAGCAGCTTACCCCACAGCGGGAGCCCTTACAATGAGCAGTTCTTC.

V is TRBV13 and J is TRBJ1-4, with no clear D. Per germline, CDR1 PRHDT and CDR2 FYEKMQ (reference sequence). This CDR3 region has 14 residues. V lost 0 bases to trimming and J lost 5 bases, with 7 bases between them. The CDR3 coding sequence is TGTGCCAGCAGCTTAGGACGGAGCAATGAAAAACTGTTTTTT. Its protein is CASSLGRSNEKLFF.

The V gene is TRBV5-5, the J gene TRBJ1-2; tentative D call: TRBD1 (6 bases). Trimming took 0 bases from V and 4 from J, leaving 10 bases between them. The CDR3 length is 14 residues. Per the germline V gene, CDR1 is SGHKS and CDR2 is YYEKEE (reference sequence). CDR3 loop: CASSLDRGAYGYTF. In DNA, the CDR3 is TGTGCCAGCAGCTTGGATCGGGGGGCCTATGGCTACACCTTC.

The rearrangement links TRBV18 to TRBJ1-1; the match to TRBD1 covers 10 bases. V shed 2 bases, J shed 11 bases, and the junction held 5 bases outside the gene matches. CDR3 length: 13 residues. Germline CDR1 KGHSH, CDR2 LQKENI. The CDR3: CASSPGTGENAFF. The DNA for the CDR3 is TGTGCCAGCTCACCAGGGACAGGGGAAAACGCTTTCTTT. The whole variable domain, filled in from reference TRBV18 and TRBJ1-1, reads NAGVMQNPRHLVRRRGQEARLRCSPMKGHSHVYWYRQLPEEGLKFMVYLQKENIIDESGMPKERFSAEFPKEGPSILRIQQVVRGDSAAYFCASSPGTGENAFFGQGTRLTVV.

This chain links TRBV29-1 with TRBJ2-1, with 7 nucleotides matching TRBD2. CDR1 and CDR2 from the germline V gene are SQVTM and ANQGSEA. The CDR3 spans 13 residues. V dropped 6 bases and J dropped 9; count of bases not matched to a gene: 11. The CDR3 reads CSVNEKGGSEQFF. CDR3 DNA sequence: TGCAGCGTCAACGAGAAGGGAGGGAGTGAGCAGTTCTTC.

The genes are TRBV7-3 and TRBJ2-3, with D possibly matching TRBD1 (6 bases). The CDR3 extends over 13 amino acids. Germline V gene data show CDR1 as SGHTA and CDR2 as FQGTGA. V was trimmed by 5 bases and J by 4 bases, leaving 10 bases between them. The CDR3: CASSIQGSDTQYF. The CDR3 region has the DNA TGTGCCAGCAGCATACAGGGTTCAGATACGCAGTATTTT.

The chain links TRBV5-1 to TRBJ2-7; TRBD1 matches at 9 bases. Per the germline V gene, CDR1 is SGHRS and CDR2 is YFSETQ. The CDR3 is made up of 15 amino acids. V lost 2 bases, J lost 3 bases, and 6 bases stayed unmatched. CDR3 nucleotides: TGCGCCAGCAGCTTCCTACCGGGACAGGGCTACGAGCAGTACTTC. As protein: CASSFLPGQGYEQYF.

For the CDR3, the DNA is TGTGCCAGCAGCCCGGGACAGGAGTACGAGCAGTACTTC. This sequence encodes CASSPGQEYEQYF. V and J are TRBV11-3 and TRBJ2-7, with TRBD1 identical over 8 bases. The CDR3 is made up of 13 amino acids. V gave up 5 bases and J gave up 4 bases; unmatched junction bases: 4. Germline CDR1 reads SGHNT; CDR2 reads YENEEA.